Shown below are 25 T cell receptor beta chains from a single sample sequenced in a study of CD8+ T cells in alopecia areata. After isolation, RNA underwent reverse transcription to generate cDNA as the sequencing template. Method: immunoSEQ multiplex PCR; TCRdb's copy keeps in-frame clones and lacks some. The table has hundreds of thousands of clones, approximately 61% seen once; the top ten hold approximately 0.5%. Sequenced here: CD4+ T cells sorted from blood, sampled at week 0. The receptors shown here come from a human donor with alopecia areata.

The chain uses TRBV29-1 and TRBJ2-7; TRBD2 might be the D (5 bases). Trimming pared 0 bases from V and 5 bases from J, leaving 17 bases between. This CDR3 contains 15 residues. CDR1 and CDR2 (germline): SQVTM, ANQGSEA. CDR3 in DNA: TGCAGCGTTGAAGATCCTAGGGCGAGGGCCAACGAGCAGTACTTC. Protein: CSVEDPRARANEQYF.

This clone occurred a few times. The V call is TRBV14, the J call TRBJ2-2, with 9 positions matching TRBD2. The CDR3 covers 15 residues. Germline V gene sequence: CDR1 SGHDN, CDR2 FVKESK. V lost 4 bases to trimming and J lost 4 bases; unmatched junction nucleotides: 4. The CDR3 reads CASSRSSGVTGELFF. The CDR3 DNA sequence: TGTGCCAGCAGCCGTTCTAGCGGGGTCACCGGGGAGCTGTTTTTT.

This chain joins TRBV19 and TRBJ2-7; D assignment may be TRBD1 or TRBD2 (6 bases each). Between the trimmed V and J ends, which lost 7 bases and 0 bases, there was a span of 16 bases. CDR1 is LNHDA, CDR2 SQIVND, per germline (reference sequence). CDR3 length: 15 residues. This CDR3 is CASNSPGEASYEQYF. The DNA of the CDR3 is TGTGCCAGTAACTCACCAGGGGAGGCCTCCTACGAGCAGTACTTC.

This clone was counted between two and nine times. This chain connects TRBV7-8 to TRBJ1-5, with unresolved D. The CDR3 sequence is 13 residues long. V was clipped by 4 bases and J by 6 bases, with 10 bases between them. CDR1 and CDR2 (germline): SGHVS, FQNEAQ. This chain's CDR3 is CASSSLGSQPQHF. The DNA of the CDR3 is TGTGCCAGCAGCTCCCTAGGCAGTCAGCCCCAGCATTTT.

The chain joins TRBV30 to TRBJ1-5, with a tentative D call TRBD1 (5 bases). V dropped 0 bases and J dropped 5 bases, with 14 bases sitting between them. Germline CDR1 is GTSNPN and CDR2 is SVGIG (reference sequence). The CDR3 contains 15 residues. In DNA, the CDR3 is TGTGCCTGGAGTGTACCATGGGGGGTTGATCAGCCCCAGCATTTT. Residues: CAWSVPWGVDQPQHF. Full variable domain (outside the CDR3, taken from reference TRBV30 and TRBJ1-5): SQTIHQWPATLVQPVGSPLSLECTVEGTSNPNLYWYRQAAGRGLQLLFYSVGIGQISSEVPQNLSASRPQDRQFILSSKKLLLSDSGFYLCAWSVPWGVDQPQHFGDGTRLSIL.

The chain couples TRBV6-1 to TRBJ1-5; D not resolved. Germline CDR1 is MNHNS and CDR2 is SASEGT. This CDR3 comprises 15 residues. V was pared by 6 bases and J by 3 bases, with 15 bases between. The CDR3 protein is CASSPRGQPNQPQHF. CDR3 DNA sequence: TGTGCCAGCAGCCCAAGAGGGCAGCCCAATCAGCCCCAGCATTTT.

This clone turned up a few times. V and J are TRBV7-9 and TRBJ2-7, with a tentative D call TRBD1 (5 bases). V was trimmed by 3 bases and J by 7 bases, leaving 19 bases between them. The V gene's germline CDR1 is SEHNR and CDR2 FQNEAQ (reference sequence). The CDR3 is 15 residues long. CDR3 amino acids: CASSFHPTAQREQYF. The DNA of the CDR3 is TGTGCCAGCAGCTTTCACCCGACAGCCCAAAGGGAGCAGTACTTC.

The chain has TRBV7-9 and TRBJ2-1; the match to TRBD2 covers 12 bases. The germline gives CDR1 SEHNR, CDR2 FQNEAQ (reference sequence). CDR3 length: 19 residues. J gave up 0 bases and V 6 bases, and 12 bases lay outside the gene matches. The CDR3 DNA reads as TGTGCCAGCAGAGACCACTACGGACTAGCGGGAAGCTCCTACAATGAGCAGTTCTTC. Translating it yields CASRDHYGLAGSSYNEQFF.

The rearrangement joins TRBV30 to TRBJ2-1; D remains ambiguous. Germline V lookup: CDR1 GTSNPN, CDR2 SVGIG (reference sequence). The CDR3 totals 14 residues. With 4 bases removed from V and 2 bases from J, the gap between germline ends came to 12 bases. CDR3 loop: CAWKGAGAYNEQFF. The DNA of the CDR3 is TGTGCCTGGAAAGGTGCAGGCGCCTACAATGAGCAGTTCTTC.

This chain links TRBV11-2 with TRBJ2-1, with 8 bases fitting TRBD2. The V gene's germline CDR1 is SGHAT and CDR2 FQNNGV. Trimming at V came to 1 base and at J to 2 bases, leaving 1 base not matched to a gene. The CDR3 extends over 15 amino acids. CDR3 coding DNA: TGTGCCAGCAGCTTAGCGGGGGGGACCTACAATGAGCAGTTCTTC. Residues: CASSLAGGTYNEQFF.

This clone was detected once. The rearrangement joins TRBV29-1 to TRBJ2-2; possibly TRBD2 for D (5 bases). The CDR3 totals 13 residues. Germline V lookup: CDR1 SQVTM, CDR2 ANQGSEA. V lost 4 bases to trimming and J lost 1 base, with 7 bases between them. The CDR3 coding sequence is TGCAGCGTTGGAGGGCTGAACACCGGGGAGCTGTTTTTT. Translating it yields CSVGGLNTGELFF.

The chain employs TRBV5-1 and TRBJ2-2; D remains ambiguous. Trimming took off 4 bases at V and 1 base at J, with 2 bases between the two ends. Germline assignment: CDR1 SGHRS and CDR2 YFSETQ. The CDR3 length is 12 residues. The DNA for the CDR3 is TGCGCCAGCAGCCAGAACACCGGGGAGCTGTTTTTT. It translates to CASSQNTGELFF.

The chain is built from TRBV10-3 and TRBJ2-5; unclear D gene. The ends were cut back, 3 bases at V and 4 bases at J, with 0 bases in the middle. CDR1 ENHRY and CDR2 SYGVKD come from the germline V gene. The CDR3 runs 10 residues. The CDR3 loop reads CAISEETQYF. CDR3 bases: TGTGCCATCAGTGAAGAGACCCAGTACTTC.

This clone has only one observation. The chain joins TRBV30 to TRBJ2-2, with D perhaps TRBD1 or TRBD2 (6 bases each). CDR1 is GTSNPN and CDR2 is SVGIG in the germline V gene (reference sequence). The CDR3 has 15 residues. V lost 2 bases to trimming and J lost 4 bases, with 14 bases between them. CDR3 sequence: CAWSQRGVGTGELFF. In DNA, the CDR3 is TGTGCCTGGAGTCAGAGGGGGGTCGGCACCGGGGAGCTGTTTTTT.

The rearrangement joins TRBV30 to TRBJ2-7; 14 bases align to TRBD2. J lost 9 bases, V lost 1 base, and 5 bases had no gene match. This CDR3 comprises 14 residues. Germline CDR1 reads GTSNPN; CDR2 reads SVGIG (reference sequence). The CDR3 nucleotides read TGTGCCTGGAGTGGGACTAGCGGGAGGCAAGTGCAGTACTTC. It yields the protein CAWSGTSGRQVQYF.

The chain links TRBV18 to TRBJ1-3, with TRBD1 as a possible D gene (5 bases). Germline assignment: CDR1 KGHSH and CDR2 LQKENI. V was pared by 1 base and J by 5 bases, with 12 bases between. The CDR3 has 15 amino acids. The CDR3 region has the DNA TGTGCCAGCTCACCACAAACGCAGGGACGAAACACCATATATTTT. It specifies CASSPQTQGRNTIYF.

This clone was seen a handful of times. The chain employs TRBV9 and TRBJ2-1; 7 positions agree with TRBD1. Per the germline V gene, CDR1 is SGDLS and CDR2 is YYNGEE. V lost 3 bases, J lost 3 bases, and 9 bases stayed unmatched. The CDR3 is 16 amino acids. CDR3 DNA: TGTGCCAGCAGCGCAGGGGGTCGGACGGTCTACAATGAGCAGTTCTTC. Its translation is CASSAGGRTVYNEQFF.

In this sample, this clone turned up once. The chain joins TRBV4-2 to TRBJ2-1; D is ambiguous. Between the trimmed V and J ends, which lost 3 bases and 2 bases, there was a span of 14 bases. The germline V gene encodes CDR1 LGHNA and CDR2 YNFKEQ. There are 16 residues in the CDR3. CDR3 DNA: TGTGCCAGCAGCCAGGAAGGTCAGCCGACCTACAATGAGCAGTTCTTC. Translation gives CASSQEGQPTYNEQFF.

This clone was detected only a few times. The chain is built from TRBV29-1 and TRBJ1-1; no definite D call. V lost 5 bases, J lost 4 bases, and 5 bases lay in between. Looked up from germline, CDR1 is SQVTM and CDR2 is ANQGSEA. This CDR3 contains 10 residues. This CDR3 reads CSVYRTEAFF. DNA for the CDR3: TGCAGCGTTTACCGCACTGAAGCTTTCTTT.

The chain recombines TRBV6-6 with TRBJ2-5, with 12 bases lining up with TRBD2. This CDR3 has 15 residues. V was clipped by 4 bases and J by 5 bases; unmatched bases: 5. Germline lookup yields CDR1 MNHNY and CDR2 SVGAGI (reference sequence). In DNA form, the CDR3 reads TGTGCCAGCAGTTCCTCTAGCGGGAGGGCCGAGACCCAGTACTTC. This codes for CASSSSSGRAETQYF.

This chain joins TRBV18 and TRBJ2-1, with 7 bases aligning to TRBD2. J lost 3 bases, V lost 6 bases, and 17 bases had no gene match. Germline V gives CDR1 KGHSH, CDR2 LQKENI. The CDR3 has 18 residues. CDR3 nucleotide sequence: TGTGCCAGCTCGCGCAATAGCGGCGGGGGAGCGGTCTACAATGAGCAGTTCTTC. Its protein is CASSRNSGGGAVYNEQFF.

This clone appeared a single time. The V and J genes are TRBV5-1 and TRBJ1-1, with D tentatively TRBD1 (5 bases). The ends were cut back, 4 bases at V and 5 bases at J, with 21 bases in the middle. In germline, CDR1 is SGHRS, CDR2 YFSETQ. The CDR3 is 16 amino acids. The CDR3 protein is CASSTAGRQTRTEAFF. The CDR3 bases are TGCGCCAGCAGCACAGCGGGGCGGCAAACAAGAACTGAAGCTTTCTTT.

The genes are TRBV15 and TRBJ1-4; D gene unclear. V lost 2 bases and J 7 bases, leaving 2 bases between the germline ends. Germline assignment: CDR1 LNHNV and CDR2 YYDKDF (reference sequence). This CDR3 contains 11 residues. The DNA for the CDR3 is TGTGCCACCAGCAGACGTGAAAAACTGTTTTTT. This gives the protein CATSRREKLFF.

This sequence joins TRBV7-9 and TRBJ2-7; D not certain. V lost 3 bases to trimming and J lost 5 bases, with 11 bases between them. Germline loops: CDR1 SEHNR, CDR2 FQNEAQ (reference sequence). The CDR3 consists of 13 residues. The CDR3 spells CASSFWGSNEQYF. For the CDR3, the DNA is TGTGCCAGCAGCTTTTGGGGTAGCAACGAGCAGTACTTC.

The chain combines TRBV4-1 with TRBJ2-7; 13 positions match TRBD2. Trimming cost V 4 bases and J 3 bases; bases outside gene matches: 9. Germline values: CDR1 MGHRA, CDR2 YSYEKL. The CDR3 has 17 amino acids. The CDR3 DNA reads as TGCGCCAGCAGCCCTGGACTAGCGGGAGTTATTTTCTACGAGCAGTACTTC. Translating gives CASSPGLAGVIFYEQYF.